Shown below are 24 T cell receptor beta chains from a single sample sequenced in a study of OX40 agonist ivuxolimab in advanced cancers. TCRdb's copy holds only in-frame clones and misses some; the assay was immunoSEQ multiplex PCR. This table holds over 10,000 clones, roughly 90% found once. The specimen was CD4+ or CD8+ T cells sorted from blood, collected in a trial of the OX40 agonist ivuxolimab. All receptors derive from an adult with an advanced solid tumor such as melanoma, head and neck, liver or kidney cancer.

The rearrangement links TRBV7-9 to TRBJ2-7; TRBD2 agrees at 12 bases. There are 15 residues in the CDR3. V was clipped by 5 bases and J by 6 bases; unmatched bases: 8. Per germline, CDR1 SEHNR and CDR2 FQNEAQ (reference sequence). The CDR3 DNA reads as TGTGCCAGCAGCGGGACTCCGGGACTAGCGGGCGAGCAGTACTTC. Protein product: CASSGTPGLAGEQYF.

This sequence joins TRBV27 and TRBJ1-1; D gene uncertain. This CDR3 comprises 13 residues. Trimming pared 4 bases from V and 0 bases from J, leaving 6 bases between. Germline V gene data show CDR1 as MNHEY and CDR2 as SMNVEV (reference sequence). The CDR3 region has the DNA TGTGCCAGCAGTTGGTACCTGAACACTGAAGCTTTCTTT. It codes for CASSWYLNTEAFF.

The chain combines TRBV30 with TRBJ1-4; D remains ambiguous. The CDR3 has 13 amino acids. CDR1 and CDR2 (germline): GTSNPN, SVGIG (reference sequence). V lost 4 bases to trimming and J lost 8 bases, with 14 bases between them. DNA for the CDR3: TGTGCCTGGACCGGGTCTCTCGGGGAAAAACTGTTTTTT. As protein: CAWTGSLGEKLFF.

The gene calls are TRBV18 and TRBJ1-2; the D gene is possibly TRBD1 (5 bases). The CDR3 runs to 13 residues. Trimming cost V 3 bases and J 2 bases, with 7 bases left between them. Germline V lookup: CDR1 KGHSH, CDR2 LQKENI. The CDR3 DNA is TGTGCCAGCTCACCGGGACCCAACTATGGCTACACCTTC. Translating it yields CASSPGPNYGYTF.

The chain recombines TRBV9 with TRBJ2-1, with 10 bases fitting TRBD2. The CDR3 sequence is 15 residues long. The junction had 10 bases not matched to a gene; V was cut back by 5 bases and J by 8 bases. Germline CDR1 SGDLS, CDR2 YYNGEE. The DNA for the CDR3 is TGTGCCAGCAGTGCTAGCGGGAGAGGTATCGATGAGCAGTTCTTC. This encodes CASSASGRGIDEQFF.

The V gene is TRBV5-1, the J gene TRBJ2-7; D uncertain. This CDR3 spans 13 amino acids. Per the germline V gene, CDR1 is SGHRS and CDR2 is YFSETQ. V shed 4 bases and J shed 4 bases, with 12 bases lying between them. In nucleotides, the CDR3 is TGCGCCAGCAGCCTCGACTTGGCGTACGAGCAGTACTTC. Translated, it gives CASSLDLAYEQYF. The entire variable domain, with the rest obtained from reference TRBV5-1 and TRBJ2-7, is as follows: KAGVTQTPRYLIKTRGQQVTLSCSPISGHRSVSWYQQTPGQGLQFLFEYFSETQRNKGNFPGRFSGRQFSNSRSEMNVSTLELGDSALYLCASSLDLAYEQYFGPGTRLTVT.

CDR3 in DNA: TGCGCCAGCAGTGGACAGCGGGAGGGCCTATCAGATACGCAGTATTTT. It is translated as CASSGQREGLSDTQYF. The chain is built from TRBV10-1 and TRBJ2-3; 10 positions match TRBD2. Germline V CDR1 and CDR2: WNHNN, SYGVQD (reference sequence). V lost 4 bases, J lost 4 bases, and 8 bases stayed unmatched. The CDR3 length is 16 residues.

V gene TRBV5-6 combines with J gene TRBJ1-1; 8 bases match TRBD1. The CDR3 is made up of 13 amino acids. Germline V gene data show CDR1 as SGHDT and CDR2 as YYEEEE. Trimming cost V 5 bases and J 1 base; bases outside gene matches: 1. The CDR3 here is CASSTGGNTEAFF. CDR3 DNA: TGTGCCAGCAGTACAGGGGGGAACACTGAAGCTTTCTTT. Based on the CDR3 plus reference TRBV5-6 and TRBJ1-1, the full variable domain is DAGVTQSPTHLIKTRGQQVTLRCSPKSGHDTVSWYQQALGQGPQFIFQYYEEEERQRGNFPDRFSGHQFPNYSSELNVNALLLGDSALYLCASSTGGNTEAFFGQGTRLTVV.

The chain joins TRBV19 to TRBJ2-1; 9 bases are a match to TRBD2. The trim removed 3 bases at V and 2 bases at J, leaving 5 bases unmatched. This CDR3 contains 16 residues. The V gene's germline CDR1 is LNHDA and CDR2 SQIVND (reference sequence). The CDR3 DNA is TGTGCCAGTAGTATCGATCGGACTAGCGCCTACAATGAGCAGTTCTTC. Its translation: CASSIDRTSAYNEQFF.

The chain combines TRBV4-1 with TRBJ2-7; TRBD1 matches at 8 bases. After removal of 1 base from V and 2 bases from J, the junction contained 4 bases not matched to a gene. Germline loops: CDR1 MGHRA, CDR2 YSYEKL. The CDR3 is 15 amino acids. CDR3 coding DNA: TGCGCCAGCAGCCAAGTCCCAGGGGGCCCCTACGAGCAGTACTTC. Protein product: CASSQVPGGPYEQYF.

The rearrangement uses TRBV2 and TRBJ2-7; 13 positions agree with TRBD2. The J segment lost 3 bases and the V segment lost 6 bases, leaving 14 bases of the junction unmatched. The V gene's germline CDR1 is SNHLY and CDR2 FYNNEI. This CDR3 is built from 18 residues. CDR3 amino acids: CASRRTSGSSRRDYEQYF. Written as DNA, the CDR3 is TGTGCCAGCAGGAGGACTAGCGGGAGTTCCCGACGGGACTACGAGCAGTACTTC. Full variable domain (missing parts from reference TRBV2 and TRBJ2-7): EPEVTQTPSHQVTQMGQEVILRCVPISNHLYFYWYRQILGQKVEFLVSFYNNEISEKSEIFDDQFSVERPDGSNFTLKIRSTKLEDSAMYFCASRRTSGSSRRDYEQYFGPGTRLTVT.

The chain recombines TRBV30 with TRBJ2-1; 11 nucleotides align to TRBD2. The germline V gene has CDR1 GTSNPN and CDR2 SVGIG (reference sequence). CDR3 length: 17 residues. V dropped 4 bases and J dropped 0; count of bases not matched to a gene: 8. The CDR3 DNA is TGTGCCTGGACCCCTAGCGGGGGGCCGGGCTCCTACAATGAGCAGTTCTTC. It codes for CAWTPSGGPGSYNEQFF. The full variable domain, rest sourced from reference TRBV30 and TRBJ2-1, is SQTIHQWPATLVQPVGSPLSLECTVEGTSNPNLYWYRQAAGRGLQLLFYSVGIGQISSEVPQNLSASRPQDRQFILSSKKLLLSDSGFYLCAWTPSGGPGSYNEQFFGPGTRLTVL.

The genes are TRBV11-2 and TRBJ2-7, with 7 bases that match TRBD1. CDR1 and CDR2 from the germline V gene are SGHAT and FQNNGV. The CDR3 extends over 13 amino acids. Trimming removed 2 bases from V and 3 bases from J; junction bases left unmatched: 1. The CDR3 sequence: CASSLTGVYEQYF. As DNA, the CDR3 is TGTGCCAGCAGCTTAACAGGGGTCTACGAGCAGTACTTC.

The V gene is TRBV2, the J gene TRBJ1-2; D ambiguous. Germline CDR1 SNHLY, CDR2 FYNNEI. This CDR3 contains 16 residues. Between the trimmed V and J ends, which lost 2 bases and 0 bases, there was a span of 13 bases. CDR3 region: CASSELAGPPNYGYTF. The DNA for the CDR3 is TGTGCCAGCAGTGAATTGGCAGGACCTCCTAACTATGGCTACACCTTC.

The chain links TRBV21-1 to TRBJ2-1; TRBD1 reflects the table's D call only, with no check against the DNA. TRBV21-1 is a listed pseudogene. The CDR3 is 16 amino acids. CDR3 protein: CASSKDGRGSHNEQFF. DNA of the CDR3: TGTGCCAGCAGCAAAGATGGCAGGGGTTCTCACAATGAGCAGTTCTTC.

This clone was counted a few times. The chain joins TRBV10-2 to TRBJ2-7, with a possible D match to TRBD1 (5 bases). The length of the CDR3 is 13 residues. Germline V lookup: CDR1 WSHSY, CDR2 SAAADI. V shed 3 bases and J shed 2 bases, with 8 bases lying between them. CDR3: CASSERTPYEQYF. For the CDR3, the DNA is TGCGCCAGCAGTGAAAGGACACCCTACGAGCAGTACTTC.

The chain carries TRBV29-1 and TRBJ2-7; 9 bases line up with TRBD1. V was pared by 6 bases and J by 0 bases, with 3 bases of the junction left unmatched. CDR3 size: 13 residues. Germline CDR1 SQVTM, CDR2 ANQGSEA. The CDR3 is CSVVTGGSYEQYF. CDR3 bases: TGCAGCGTGGTGACAGGGGGCTCCTACGAGCAGTACTTC.

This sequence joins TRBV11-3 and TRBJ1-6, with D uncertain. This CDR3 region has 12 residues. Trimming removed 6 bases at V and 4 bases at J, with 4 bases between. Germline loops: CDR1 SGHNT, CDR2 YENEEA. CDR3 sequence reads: CASRQYNSPLHF. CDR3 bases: TGTGCCAGCAGACAGTATAATTCACCCCTCCACTTT. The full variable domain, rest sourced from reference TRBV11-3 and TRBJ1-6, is EAGVVQSPRYKIIEKKQPVAFWCNPISGHNTLYWYLQNLGQGPELLIRYENEEAVDDSQLPKDRFSAERLKGVDSTLKIQPAELGDSAVYLCASRQYNSPLHFGNGTRLTVT.

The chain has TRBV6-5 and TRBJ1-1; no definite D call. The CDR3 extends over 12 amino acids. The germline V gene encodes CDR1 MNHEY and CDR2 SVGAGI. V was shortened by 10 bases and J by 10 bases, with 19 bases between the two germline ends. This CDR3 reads CATQYSEGGAFF. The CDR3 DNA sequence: TGTGCCACCCAATACTCTGAGGGAGGAGCTTTCTTT.

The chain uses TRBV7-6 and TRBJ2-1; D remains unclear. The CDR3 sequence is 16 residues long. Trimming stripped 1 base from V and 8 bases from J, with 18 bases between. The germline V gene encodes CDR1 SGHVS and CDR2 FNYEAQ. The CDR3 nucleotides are TGTGCCAGCAGCTTAGATTACAATTTTGGGCGCGATGAGCAGTTCTTC. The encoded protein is CASSLDYNFGRDEQFF. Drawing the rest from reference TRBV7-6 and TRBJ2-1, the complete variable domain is GAGVSQSPRYKVTKRGQDVALRCDPISGHVSLYWYRQALGQGPEFLTYFNYEAQQDKSGLPNDRFSAERPEGSISTLTIQRTEQRDSAMYRCASSLDYNFGRDEQFFGPGTRLTVL.

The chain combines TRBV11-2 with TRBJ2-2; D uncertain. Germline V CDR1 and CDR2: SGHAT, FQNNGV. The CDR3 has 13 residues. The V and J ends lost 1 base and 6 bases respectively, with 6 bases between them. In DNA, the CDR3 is TGTGCCAGCAGCTTAGTGTCGGCCGGGGAGCTGTTTTTT. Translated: CASSLVSAGELFF.

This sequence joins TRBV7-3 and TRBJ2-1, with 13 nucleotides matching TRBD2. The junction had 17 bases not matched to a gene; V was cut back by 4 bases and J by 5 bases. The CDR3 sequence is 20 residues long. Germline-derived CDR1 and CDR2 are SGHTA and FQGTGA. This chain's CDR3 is CASSSAPGLAGSWENNEQFF. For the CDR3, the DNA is TGTGCCAGCAGCTCAGCCCCGGGACTAGCGGGATCCTGGGAAAACAATGAGCAGTTCTTC. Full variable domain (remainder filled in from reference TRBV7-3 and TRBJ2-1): GAGVSQTPSNKVTEKGKYVELRCDPISGHTALYWYRQSLGQGPEFLIYFQGTGAADDSGLPNDRFFAVRPEGSVSTLKIQRTERGDSAVYLCASSSAPGLAGSWENNEQFFGPGTRLTVL.

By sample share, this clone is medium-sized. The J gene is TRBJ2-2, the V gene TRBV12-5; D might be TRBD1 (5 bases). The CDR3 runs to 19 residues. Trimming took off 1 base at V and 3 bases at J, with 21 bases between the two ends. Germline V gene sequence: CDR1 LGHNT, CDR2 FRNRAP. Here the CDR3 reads CASGLGDRTRRRDTGELFF. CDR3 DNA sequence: TGTGCTAGTGGTTTGGGTGACCGGACACGCCGCCGAGACACCGGGGAGCTGTTTTTT.

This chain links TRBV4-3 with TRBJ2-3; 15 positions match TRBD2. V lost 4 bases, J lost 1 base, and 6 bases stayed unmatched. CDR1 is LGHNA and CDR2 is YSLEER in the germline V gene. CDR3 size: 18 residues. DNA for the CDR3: TGCGCCAGCAGCCCCGGACTAGCGGGGGGGCCAGGCACAGATACGCAGTATTTT. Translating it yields CASSPGLAGGPGTDTQYF.